This TCR beta chain was recovered during a study of vaccination effects on CD4 cells after COVID-19 (dated by TCRdb to between 2020 and 2023). Some background on the complete study: Each participant got two doses of an mRNA SARS-CoV-2 vaccine, either BNT162b2 or mRNA-1273. SARS-CoV-2 spike-specific CD4+ TCR repertoires from before and after mRNA vaccination were compared in COVID-19 convalescent patients and in infection-naive vaccine recipients. A total of nine to ten COVID-19 convalescent patients and several SARS-CoV-2-naive healthy vaccine recipients were included in the full study. The Oncomine TCR Beta short-read assay on an Illumina iSeq 100 was used to sequence cultures from other donors in the study. The study at large found these results: The study was limited by a small number of convalescent patients and lacked early post-infection timepoints. Both infection-induced and vaccine-induced clones contracted markedly at late post-vaccination timepoints, which is consistent with waning T cell responses. In healthy vaccine recipients, vaccine-induced clones were almost all SARS-CoV-2 mono-reactive, with only 1 of 255 being cross-reactive with common cold coronaviruses.

In the ViraFEST assay, PBMC were stimulated with viral peptide pools, and TCR sequencing was then used to find antigen-specific CD4+ T cell clonotypes based on their expansion. After around ten days of culture, CD4+ T cells were isolated with the EasySep CD4+ T cell isolation kit. The absence of prior SARS-CoV-2 infection in healthy vaccine recipients was confirmed by negative nucleocapsid antibodies before and after vaccination. Each well held roughly 2.2 million PBMC cultured in IMDM containing about 5.4% human AB serum, 10 IU/ml IL-2 and gentamicin, along with roughly 10 ug/ml peptides. On days 3 and 7, half of the culture medium was replaced with fresh IL-2-containing medium. Unless noted otherwise, every peptide stimulation condition was grown in triplicate wells. PBMC were separated from whole blood using Ficoll-Paque Plus gradient centrifugation and were then either cryopreserved at -140C or used fresh. The spike proteins of SARS-CoV-2 and of the common cold coronaviruses HCoV-NL63, HCoV-OC43 and HCoV-229E were spanned by overlapping peptide pools. The QIAamp micro DNA kit was used to extract genomic DNA from the cultured CD4+ T cells.

CDR1 and CDR2 are drawn from the germline V gene: SGHRS, YFSETQ. Inclusive of the bounding cysteine and phenylalanine, the CDR3 is 13 residues long. Only CDR3 DNA remains: 39 bases, in frame from the first base. V and J are truncated by 0 bases and 14 bases respectively, leaving an intervening sequence of 17 bases. Receptor amplification or capture employed the immunoSEQ multiplex PCR assay. DNA from the cultured and isolated CD4+ T cells underwent TCR beta CDR3 sequencing. Regarding the original processing steps: Non-productive TCR sequences were removed and reads were trimmed to the CDR3 region, keeping CDR3s of at least 7 amino acids. The MANAFEST web app was used to pick out antigen-specific clonotypes by comparing their expansion in peptide wells with that in reference cultures. Positive clones required FDR<0.05 expansion versus reference and all other wells, odds ratio above 5, and frequency above 0.1% in two replicate wells. A clonotype was called cross-reactive if it was significantly expanded both in SARS-CoV-2 spike wells and in at least one common cold coronavirus spike condition. Using the stringdist R package, CDR3 similarity was measured by Levenshtein distance, and unrooted trees were constructed with ape in R 3.6.1. Drawn from immuneACCESS, this table holds only the in-frame rearrangements with V and J called that TCRdb kept. Clones are partly lost; checked studies trace under half to an unresolved V gene and leave the rest unexplained. The V and J calls and the clone size are those of that table, but D and trimming were determined from the DNA. This sample has roughly 53,000 clones in its table, and 79% of those were observed once. Together, the top ten hold less than 7.5% of the sample.

Details on this clone: Its recognized antigen is unknown. There are no base qualities to consult, and no much larger clone falls within one base.

The source was CD4+ T cells from PBMCs cultured with HCoV-OC43 spike peptides, collected before COVID-19 vaccination. Per the publication, the cell subset or site label means: HCoV-OC43 spike overlapping peptide pool stimulation. The sequence was collected from a human donor who received a COVID-19 vaccine. The chain is assembled from TRBV5-1 and TRBJ1-2; TRBD1 is perhaps the D gene, given 6 matching bases. The CDR3 region reads CASSLVLGDNPTF. The nucleotides are TGCGCCAGCAGCTTGGTTCTGGGGGACAATCCAACCTTC.